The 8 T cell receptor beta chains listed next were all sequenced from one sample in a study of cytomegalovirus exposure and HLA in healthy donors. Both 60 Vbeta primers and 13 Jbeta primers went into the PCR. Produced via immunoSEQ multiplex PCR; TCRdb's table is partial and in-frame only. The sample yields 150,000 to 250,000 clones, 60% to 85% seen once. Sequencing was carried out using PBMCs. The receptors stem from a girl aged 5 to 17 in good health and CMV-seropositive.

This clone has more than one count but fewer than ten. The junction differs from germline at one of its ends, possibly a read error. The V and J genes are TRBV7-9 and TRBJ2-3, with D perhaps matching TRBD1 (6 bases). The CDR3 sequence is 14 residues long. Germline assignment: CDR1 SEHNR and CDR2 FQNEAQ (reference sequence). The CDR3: CGCGGQGRSDTQYF. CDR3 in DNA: TGCGGGTGTGGAGGCCAGGGGCGATCAGATACGCAGTATTTT.

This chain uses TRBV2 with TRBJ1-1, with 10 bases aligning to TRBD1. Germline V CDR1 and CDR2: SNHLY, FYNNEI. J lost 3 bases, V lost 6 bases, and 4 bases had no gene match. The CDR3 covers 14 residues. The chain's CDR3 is CASSRGQGHTEAFF. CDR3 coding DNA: TGTGCCAGCAGCCGGGGACAGGGGCACACTGAAGCTTTCTTT.

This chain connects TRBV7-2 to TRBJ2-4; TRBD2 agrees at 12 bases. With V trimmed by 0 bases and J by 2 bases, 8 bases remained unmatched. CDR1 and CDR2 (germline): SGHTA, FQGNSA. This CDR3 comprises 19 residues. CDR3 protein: CASSLASLAGGPSKNIQYF. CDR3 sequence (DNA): TGTGCCAGCAGCTTAGCTAGTCTAGCGGGGGGGCCTTCCAAAAACATTCAGTACTTC.

CDR3 DNA: TGTGCCAGCAGCTTGCCGGGGTCTGGAAACACCATATATTTT. This encodes CASSLPGSGNTIYF. The chain links TRBV5-8 to TRBJ1-3; D unclear. This CDR3 is 14 amino acids long. Germline values: CDR1 SGHTS, CDR2 YDEGEE. V lost 1 base and J 1 base, leaving 6 bases between the germline ends.

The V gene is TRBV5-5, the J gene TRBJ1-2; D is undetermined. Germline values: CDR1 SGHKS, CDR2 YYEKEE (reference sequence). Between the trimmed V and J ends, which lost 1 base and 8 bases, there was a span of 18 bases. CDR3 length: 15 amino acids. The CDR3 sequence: CASSLSGRVDAGYTF. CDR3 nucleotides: TGTGCCAGCAGCTTGTCTGGCCGGGTAGACGCAGGCTACACCTTC.

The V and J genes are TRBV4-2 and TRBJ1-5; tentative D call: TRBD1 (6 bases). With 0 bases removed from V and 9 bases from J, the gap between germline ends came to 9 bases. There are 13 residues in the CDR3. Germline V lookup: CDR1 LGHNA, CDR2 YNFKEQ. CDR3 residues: CASSQDGTLPQHF. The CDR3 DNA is TGTGCCAGCAGCCAAGACGGGACACTGCCCCAGCATTTT.

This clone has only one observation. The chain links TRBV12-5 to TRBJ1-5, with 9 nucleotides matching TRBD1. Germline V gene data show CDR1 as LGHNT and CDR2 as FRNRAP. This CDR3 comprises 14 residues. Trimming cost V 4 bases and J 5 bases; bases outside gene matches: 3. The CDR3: CASGSGTGYQPQHF. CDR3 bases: TGTGCTAGTGGTTCCGGGACAGGGTATCAGCCCCAGCATTTT.

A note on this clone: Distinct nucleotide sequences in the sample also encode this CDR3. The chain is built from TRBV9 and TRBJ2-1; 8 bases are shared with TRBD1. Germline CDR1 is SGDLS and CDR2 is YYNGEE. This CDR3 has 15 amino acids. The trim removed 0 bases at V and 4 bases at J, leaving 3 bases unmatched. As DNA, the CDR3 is TGTGCCAGCAGCGTAGGGGGACAGGAGTACAATGAGCAGTTCTTC. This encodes CASSVGGQEYNEQFF. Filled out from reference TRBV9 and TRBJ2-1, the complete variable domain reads DSGVTQTPKHLITATGQRVTLRCSPRSGDLSVYWYQQSLDQGLQFLIQYYNGEERAKGNILERFSAQQFPDLHSELNLSSLELGDSALYFCASSVGGQEYNEQFFGPGTRLTVL.